This T cell receptor (beta chain) was profiled in a study of T cells in Graves' hyperthyroidism and ophthalmopathy. The table lists this clonotype with many counts. Deletions cut 8 bases from V and 6 bases from J, with 20 bases between. The CDR3 consists of 15 residues. Germline CDR1 and CDR2: SNHLY and FYNNEI. Researchers amplified the TCR beta CDR3 regions from RNA transcripts. An initial round of RT-PCR targeting the TCR CDR3 relied on the HTBI primer set. In TCRdb, the multiplex PCR reads were re-called with MiXCR into one record per CDR3 protein. The data show roughly 520,000 distinct CDR3 sequences, roughly a quarter seen once.

The chain is built from TRBV2 and TRBJ1-5; tentative D call: TRBD1 (5 bases). This receptor was identified in a woman younger than 45 with Graves' ophthalmopathy. The sequenced sample consisted of blood. CDR3 sequence (DNA): TGTGCCAGCCAGCGATTTACGACAGCGAGTCAGCCCCAGCATTTT. It is translated as CASQRFTTASQPQHF. The variable domain in full, completed from reference TRBV2 and TRBJ1-5, reads EPEVTQTPSHQVTQMGQEVILRCVPISNHLYFYWYRQILGQKVEFLVSFYNNEISEKSEIFDDQFSVERPDGSNFTLKIRSTKLEDSAMYFCASQRFTTASQPQHFGDGTRLSIL.